What follows is one T cell receptor (beta chain) and its context. Its antigen has not been determined. No base-level quality is on record; no much larger clone is a single base apart. This sample is part of a study of blood T cell repertoires in COVID-19 (dated by TCRdb to 2020 to 2022). With regard to the full study: The collaborator samples originated in the United States, Italy and Spain and spanned the acute and convalescent phases of COVID-19. Samples were obtained from the ongoing ImmuneRACE study (first 160 participants) and from 1,254 subjects provided by 6 global collaborators. Where available, HLA class I and class II types were obtained from metadata supplied by the sample provider rather than from assay-based typing. The repertoires were released in a freely available public database intended as a resource for research on the immune response to SARS-CoV-2. Deeply sampled blood TCRbeta repertoires from subjects exposed to, actively infected with, or recovered from COVID-19 were included in the dataset. The material from the prospective study consisted of cDNA or gDNA derived from T cells, B-cell-depleted T cells, or PBMCs. The sample metadata nearly always contained a de-identified subject ID, COVID-19 status, age in years and sex.

Broad study findings and their caveats: How much clinical and demographic metadata was included differed by source and by participant, and the metadata was provided uncurated.

Whole blood was collected in K2EDTA tubes by collaborating institutions according to the institutions' own protocols. For TCRbeta analysis, collaborators shipped samples in one of three forms: frozen whole blood, isolated PBMCs, or DNA extracted from either of those sample types. TCRbeta CDR3 regions were amplified from genomic DNA using the immunoSEQ Assay, a bias-controlled multiplex PCR. The original pipeline was this. The number of nucleated cells in each sample was estimated from the amplification of reference gene primers within the assay. Sequence reads were collapsed and filtered to measure the absolute abundance of every unique TCRbeta CDR3 rearrangement. Productive Simpson clonality was computed per sample as the square root of Simpson's diversity index over productive rearrangements. In its TCRdb copy, this immuneACCESS table keeps in-frame sequences only and misses some clones. Where compared with another copy, unresolved V genes explain less than half of these, and the others have no known cause. V, J and clone size derive from that table, while D and trimming were established from the DNA sequence. This sample gives about 160,000 clones in total; around 89% of them show up just once. Of the sample, 2.5% to 3.5% is held by the ten largest clones.

The CDR3 goes from the cysteine to the phenylalanine over 16 residues. The kept DNA is CDR3 alone, 48 bases in frame from the first base. The germline V and J ends show losses of 3 bases and 8 bases respectively, and no gene match explains 13 bases of the junction. According to the germline V gene, CDR1 reads KGHDR and CDR2 reads SFDVKD. The TCR originated in a man aged 55 to 70 with acute or convalescent COVID-19. The sequenced sample consisted of peripheral blood. The chain links TRBV24-1 with TRBJ1-2; the junction holds 8 bases that match TRBD1. The CDR3 reads as follows: CATSDTGTGRLGGYTF. The nucleotide sequence is TGTGCCACCAGTGATACCGGGACAGGCCGACTCGGGGGCTACACCTTC.